The rows below give T cell receptor beta chains drawn from one sample of a study of shared clonotypes between healthy human individuals. Clones were sequenced by immunoSEQ multiplex PCR, and TCRdb holds only the in-frame ones, with some missing. The sample contains roughly 1,800,000 clones, about 95% of which appear only once. The specimen was naive CD8+ T cells sorted from blood. These receptors all come from a young man in good health. The CDR3 runs from the conserved cysteine through the conserved F or W. D genes are given only for firm matches. Only some rows state a clone size, as once, few, many or a class for expanded clones.

j_call	d_call	clone_size	v_call	cdr3_nt	cdr3_aa
TRBJ2-5	.	.	TRBV7-2	TGTGCCAGCAGCTTTCTGGGGGCAGGGGAGACCCAGTACTTC	CASSFLGAGETQYF
TRBJ1-1	.	.	TRBV7-9	TGTGCCAGCAGCTTAGGTTGGCCCACTGAAGCTTTCTTT	CASSLGWPTEAFF
TRBJ2-7	.	.	TRBV4-1	TGCGCCAGCAGCCAATCAGGGGAGCAGTACTTC	CASSQSGEQYF
TRBJ2-1	TRBD2	.	TRBV29-1	TGCAGCGCCCTCGGGACTAGCGGGAAGTACAATGAGCAGTTCTTC	CSALGTSGKYNEQFF
TRBJ2-5	TRBD1	.	TRBV13	TGTGCCAGCAGCAACAAGGGGGCTAGGGATGAGACCCAGTACTTC	CASSNKGARDETQYF
TRBJ1-1	.	.	TRBV28	TGTGCCAGCAGTTTAGGGGGACGGTTGAACACTGAAGCTTTCTTT	CASSLGGRLNTEAFF
TRBJ2-2	.	.	TRBV5-1	TGCGCCAGCAGCCTGGAGGAGGCGAACACCGGGGAGCTGTTTTTT	CASSLEEANTGELFF
TRBJ1-1	.	.	TRBV7-9	TGTGCCTCCTCTTGGGACCTCGAGGCTGAAGCTTTCTTT	CASSWDLEAEAFF
TRBJ2-1	.	.	TRBV5-1	TGCGCCAGCAGCTTGACGGGACCTTACAATGAGCAGTTCTTC	CASSLTGPYNEQFF
TRBJ2-7	TRBD2	.	TRBV6-7	TGTGCCATCCAAGAACCTGCCGGGACTAGCGGGAAAATTTTATACGAGCAGTACTTC	CAIQEPAGTSGKILYEQYF
TRBJ2-7	.	.	TRBV6-5	TGTGCCAGCAGTTACTCGGGTAGCGACTACGAGCAGTACTTC	CASSYSGSDYEQYF
TRBJ1-2	.	.	TRBV9	TGTGCCAGCAGCGCCGCCGGGACCGCTAACTATGGCCACACCTTC	CASSAAGTANYGHTF
TRBJ1-4	.	.	TRBV4-3	TGCGCCAGCAGCCGAGTCATGGACAGTAATGAAAAACTGTTTTTT	CASSRVMDSNEKLFF
TRBJ1-3	.	.	TRBV25-1	TGTGCCAGCAGGGGAAAGGGGTGGGTAGGGGGGAACAGCGTATATTTT	CASRGKGWVGGNSVYF
TRBJ2-5	.	.	TRBV7-6	TGTGCCAGCAGCTTATCTCTAGCGACACCAGAGACCCAGTACTTC	CASSLSLATPETQYF
TRBJ2-5	.	.	TRBV11-2	TGTGCCAGCAGCTTGCAGAACAAAGAGACCCAGTACTTC	CASSLQNKETQYF
TRBJ2-7	.	.	TRBV14	TGTGCCAGCAGCCTCACAGGGTCCTCCTACGAGCAGTACTTC	CASSLTGSSYEQYF
TRBJ2-1	TRBD1	.	TRBV2	TGTGCCAGCAGTCGGACAGGGGGTTCCTACAATGAGCAGTTCTTC	CASSRTGGSYNEQFF
TRBJ2-3	TRBD2	.	TRBV7-9	TGTGCCAGCAGCCCACTAGCGCCAAGCACAGATACGCAGTATTTT	CASSPLAPSTDTQYF
TRBJ1-2	.	once	TRBV7-9	TGTGCCAGCAGCTTGTGGGGGGACGGCTACACCTTC	CASSLWGDGYTF
TRBJ1-4	.	.	TRBV7-3	TGTGCCAGCAAATCCTCGACAGCCGATAATGAAAAACTGTTTTTT	CASKSSTADNEKLFF
TRBJ1-6	TRBD1	.	TRBV19	TGTGCCAGTAGCGTCGACAGGGCTCTCAATTCACCCCTCCACTTT	CASSVDRALNSPLHF